This note documents a single T cell receptor beta chain sequence. This sample is drawn from a study of blood T cells in healthy people across ages. The authors ran a second PCR of about 6 to 11 cycles using a sample-barcoded 5' primer and a J-beta primer mix. TCRdb processed the 5' RACE reads anew with MiXCR; each CDR3 protein has one entry. Of 1,500,000 or so distinct CDR3 sequences in the sample, approximately 42% were seen once. V was pared by 5 bases and J by 4 bases, with 8 bases of the junction left unmatched. Germline CDR1 reads SGHTA; CDR2 reads FQGNSA. The CDR3 length is 14 residues. Material: blood. This receptor was identified in a woman aged 18-30 years in good health. The V call is TRBV7-2, the J call TRBJ2-7; 7 bases agree with TRBD1. CDR3 DNA: TGTGCCAGCAGCGCGCCTGGGACAGCATACGAGCAGTACTTC. Protein product: CASSAPGTAYEQYF. The full variable domain, its missing parts supplied by reference TRBV7-2 and TRBJ2-7, is GAGVSQSPSNKVTEKGKDVELRCDPISGHTALYWYRQSLGQGLEFLIYFQGNSAPDKSGLPSDRFSAERTGGSVSTLTIQRTQQEDSAVYLCASSAPGTAYEQYFGPGTRLTVT.